This T cell receptor (beta chain) was profiled in a study of blood T cells in healthy people across ages. Notes on the study in general: The study found TCR beta diversity correlated strongly with naive T cell percentage.

PCR was performed a second time for roughly 7 to 12 cycles using a sample-barcoded 5' primer and a J-beta primer mix. All samples yielded 3 million or more CDR3-containing paired-end reads. TCRdb itself ran the 5' RACE reads through MiXCR, one entry per CDR3 protein. Among 1.5 million to 2 million distinct CDR3 sequences listed, 28% were seen once. CDR1 is MNHNY, CDR2 SVGAGI, per germline (reference sequence). The junction had 6 bases not matched to a gene; V was cut back by 5 bases and J by 6 bases. This CDR3 has 14 residues. Comment on this clonotype: Its antigen is currently unknown.

This chain links TRBV6-6 with TRBJ1-4; 7 bases map to TRBD1. The sample comprised blood. This sequence was found in a woman in her 30s in good health. The CDR3 bases are TGTGCCAGCAGTCAGGGGGTTAGTGATGAAAAACTGTTTTTT. Translation gives CASSQGVSDEKLFF.